This T cell receptor (beta chain) is from a study of Ad26.COV2.S vaccination and SARS-CoV-2 variants. Whole-study context: Dosing was one shot or two shots 56 days apart.

A remark on this clone: Its target is not known.

Study conclusions and caveats: Reports say spike-specific CD8+ and CD4+ T cell responses covered substantial breadth after vaccination.

Sequencing was performed with immunoSEQ multiplex PCR; in TCRdb, only in-frame clones are kept and a portion is missing. The sample has around 450,000 clones, roughly 88% seen once. Documented treatment: 19 received Ad26.COV2.S at low or high dose, single or two shots; several received placebo; per-sample allocation not given. Sampling took place 63 days after the first vaccine or placebo injection. Built on an Ad26 vector, the vaccine expressed Wuhan-strain SARS-CoV-2 spike. Germline CDR1 MNHEY, CDR2 SVGEGT. Trimming removed 0 bases from V and 4 bases from J; junction bases left unmatched: 2. The CDR3 has 14 residues.

The clonotype originates from a person aged 18-60 years who received the Ad26.COV2.S COVID-19 vaccine or a placebo. The material sequenced was peripheral blood, taken in a trial of Ad26.COV2.S vaccine versus placebo. The J gene is TRBJ1-2, the V gene TRBV6-2 or TRBV6-3; 7 nucleotides agree with TRBD1. CDR3 residues: CASSYSGQRYGYTF. In DNA form, the CDR3 reads TGTGCCAGCAGTTACTCGGGACAGCGCTATGGCTACACCTTC.